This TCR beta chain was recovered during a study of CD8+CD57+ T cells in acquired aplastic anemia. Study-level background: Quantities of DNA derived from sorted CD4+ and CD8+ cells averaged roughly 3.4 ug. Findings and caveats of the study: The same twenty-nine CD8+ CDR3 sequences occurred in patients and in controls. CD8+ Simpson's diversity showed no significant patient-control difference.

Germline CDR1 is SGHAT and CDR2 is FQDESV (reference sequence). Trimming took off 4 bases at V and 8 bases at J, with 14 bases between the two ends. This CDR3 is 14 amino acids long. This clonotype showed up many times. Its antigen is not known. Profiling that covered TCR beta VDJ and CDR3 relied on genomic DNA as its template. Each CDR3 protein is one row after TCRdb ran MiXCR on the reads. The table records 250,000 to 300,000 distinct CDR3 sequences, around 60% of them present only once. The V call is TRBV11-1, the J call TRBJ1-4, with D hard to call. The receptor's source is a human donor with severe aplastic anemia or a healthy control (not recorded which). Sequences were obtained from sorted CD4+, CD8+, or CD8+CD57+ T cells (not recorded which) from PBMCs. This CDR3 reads CASSSTRREEKLFF. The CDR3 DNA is TGTGCCAGCAGCTCTACAAGGCGCGAGGAAAAACTGTTTTTT.